This T cell receptor (beta chain) was captured in a study of T cell responses to AZD1222 COVID-19 vaccine. Findings and limits, study-wide: AZD1222 recipients seropositive at baseline numbered only six or seven. An increase in Spike-specific TCR breadth and depth was observed after two AZD1222 doses.

CDR3 length equals 18 residues. The V segment lost 6 bases and the J segment 4 bases; nucleotides outside the gene matches: 18. The germline CDR1 and CDR2 sequences are SNHLY and FYNNEI. As regards this clone: What it recognizes is unknown.

Some clones are missing from TCRdb's copy, which holds only in-frame ones; the method was immunoSEQ multiplex PCR. Here the sample spans about 140,000 clones, approximately 90% being singletons. Sample: peripheral blood, taken on day 0 of AZD1222 vaccination. The TCR comes from an adult in good health. The rearrangement links TRBV2 to TRBJ1-2; 9 positions agree with TRBD1. The CDR3 DNA reads as TGTGCCAGCAGGTCTTTAACAGGGGGCGCGGTGAAAGGCTATGGCTACACCTTC. This translates into CASRSLTGGAVKGYGYTF.